The T cell receptor beta chain under discussion was sequenced for a study of T cells after yellow fever vaccination. Whole-study results and caveats: Only a minor proportion of clonotypes was detected across both CD4 and CD8 compartments. The bulk population could contribute abundant contaminating clonotypes to FACS-sorted repertoires. Reappearance after the booster was observed for most primary-vaccination clones (roughly 97% CD4, about 86% CD8). Sorted memory subsets showed almost no vaccine-responding clonotypes on day 0.

This clonotype was counted only a few times. CDR1 is MNHEY and CDR2 is SVGAGI in the germline V gene. The CDR3 is made up of 15 amino acids. The V gene end was trimmed by 0 bases and the J gene end by 3 bases; junction bases not matched to a gene: 5. In TCRdb, the 5' RACE reads were re-called with MiXCR into one record per CDR3 protein. The sample consists of over 45,000 distinct CDR3 sequences, approximately 6% of them appearing once. The V and J genes are TRBV6-5 and TRBJ2-7; 7 bases map to TRBD2. The receptor's source is a man younger than 35 who received the YFV17D yellow fever vaccine. The source material was PBMCs, either bulk or a sorted T-cell subset (CD4+, CD8+, memory, or dextramer-sorted; not recorded which), sampled on the day of the yellow fever booster vaccination. Written as DNA, the CDR3 is TGTGCCAGCAGTTACTCGGGCGGGGGACTCTACGAGCAGTACTTC. Translation gives CASSYSGGGLYEQYF.